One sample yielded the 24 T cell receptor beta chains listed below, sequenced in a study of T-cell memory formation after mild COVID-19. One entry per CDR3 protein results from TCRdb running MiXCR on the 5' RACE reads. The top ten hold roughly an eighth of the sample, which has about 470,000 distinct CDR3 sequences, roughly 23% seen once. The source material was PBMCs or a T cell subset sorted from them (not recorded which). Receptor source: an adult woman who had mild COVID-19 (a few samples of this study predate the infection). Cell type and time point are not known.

The CDR3 DNA is TGTGCCTGGGACGCGCTAGGGGATTCACCCCTCCACTTT. It encodes CAWDALGDSPLHF. This chain joins TRBV30 and TRBJ1-6; tentatively, D is TRBD1 (5 bases). The germline V gene encodes CDR1 GTSNPN and CDR2 SVGIG (reference sequence). V was trimmed by 5 bases and J by 8 bases, leaving 13 bases between them. The CDR3 length is 13 residues.

DNA of the CDR3: TGTGCCAGCAGTTTTGTAGCGGGGTATTACGAGCAGTACTTC. Translating it yields CASSFVAGYYEQYF. J is TRBJ2-7 and V is TRBV12-3 or TRBV12-4, with TRBD2 matching over 8 bases. The CDR3 totals 14 residues. The ends lost 3 bases at V and 4 bases at J; junction bases unmatched: 5.

CDR3 bases: TGTGCCAGCAGCGTATCGGGGGAAGGCTACACCTTC. Amino acids: CASSVSGEGYTF. V and J are TRBV9 and TRBJ1-2; D is possibly TRBD1 (5 bases). Between the trimmed V and J ends, which lost 1 base and 8 bases, there was a span of 9 bases. The CDR3 totals 12 residues. CDR1 is SGDLS and CDR2 is YYNGEE in the germline V gene.

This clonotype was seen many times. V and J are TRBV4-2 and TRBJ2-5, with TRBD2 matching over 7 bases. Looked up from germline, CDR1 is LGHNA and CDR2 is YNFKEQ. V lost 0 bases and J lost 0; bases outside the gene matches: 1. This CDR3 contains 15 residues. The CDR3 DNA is TGTGCCAGCAGCCAAGAGCGGGGGAACCAAGAGACCCAGTACTTC. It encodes CASSQERGNQETQYF.

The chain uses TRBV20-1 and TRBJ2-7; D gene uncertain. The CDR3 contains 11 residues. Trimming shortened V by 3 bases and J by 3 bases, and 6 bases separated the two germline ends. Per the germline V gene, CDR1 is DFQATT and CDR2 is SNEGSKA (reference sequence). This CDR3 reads CSARASYEQYF. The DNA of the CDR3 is TGCAGTGCTAGGGCCAGCTACGAGCAGTACTTC.

The CDR3 sequence: CASSLRGGARWAQYF. The CDR3 DNA follows: TGTGCCAGCAGTTTAAGGGGAGGGGCTCGGTGGGCCCAGTACTTC. The chain employs TRBV27 and TRBJ2-5; the match to TRBD2 covers 7 bases. CDR3 length: 15 amino acids. The V segment lost 2 bases and the J segment 9 bases; nucleotides outside the gene matches: 12. Germline CDR1 and CDR2: MNHEY and SMNVEV (reference sequence).

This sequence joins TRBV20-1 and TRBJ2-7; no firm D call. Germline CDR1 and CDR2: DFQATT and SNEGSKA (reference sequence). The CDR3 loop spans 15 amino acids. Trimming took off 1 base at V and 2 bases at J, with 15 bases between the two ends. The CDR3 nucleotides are TGCAGTGCTAGAGTCAGAGGATGGTACCCCTACGAGCAGTACTTC. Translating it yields CSARVRGWYPYEQYF.

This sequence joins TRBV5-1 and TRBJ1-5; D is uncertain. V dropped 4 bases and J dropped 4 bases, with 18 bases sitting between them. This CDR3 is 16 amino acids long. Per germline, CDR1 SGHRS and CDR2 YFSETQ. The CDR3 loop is CASSREPTQKNQPQHF. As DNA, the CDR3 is TGCGCCAGCAGCCGGGAGCCTACCCAGAAAAATCAGCCCCAGCATTTT.

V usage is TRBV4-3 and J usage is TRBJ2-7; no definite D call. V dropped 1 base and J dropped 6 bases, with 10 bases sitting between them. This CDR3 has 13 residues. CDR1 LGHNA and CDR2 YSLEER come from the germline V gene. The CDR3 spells CASSQAEGFEQYF. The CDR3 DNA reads TGCGCCAGCAGCCAAGCCGAAGGGTTCGAGCAGTACTTC.

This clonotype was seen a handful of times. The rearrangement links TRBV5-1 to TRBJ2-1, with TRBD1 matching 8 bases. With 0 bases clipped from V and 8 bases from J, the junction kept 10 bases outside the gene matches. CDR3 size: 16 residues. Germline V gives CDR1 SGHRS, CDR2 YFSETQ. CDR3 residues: CASSLEGQARWDEQFF. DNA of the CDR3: TGCGCCAGCAGCTTGGAGGGACAGGCCCGGTGGGATGAGCAGTTCTTC.

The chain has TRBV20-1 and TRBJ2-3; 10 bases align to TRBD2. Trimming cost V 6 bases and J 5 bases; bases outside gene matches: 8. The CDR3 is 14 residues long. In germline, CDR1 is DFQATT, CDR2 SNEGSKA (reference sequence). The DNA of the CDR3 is TGCAGTGCGTATAGCGGGGGGAAGGGAGATACGCAGTATTTT. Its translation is CSAYSGGKGDTQYF.

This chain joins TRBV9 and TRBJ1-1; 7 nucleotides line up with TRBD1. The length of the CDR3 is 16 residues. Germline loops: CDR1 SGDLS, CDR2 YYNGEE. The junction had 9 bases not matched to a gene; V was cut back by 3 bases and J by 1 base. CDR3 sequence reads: CASSADGGTANTEAFF. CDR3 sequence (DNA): TGTGCCAGCAGCGCGGACGGCGGGACAGCGAACACTGAAGCTTTCTTT.

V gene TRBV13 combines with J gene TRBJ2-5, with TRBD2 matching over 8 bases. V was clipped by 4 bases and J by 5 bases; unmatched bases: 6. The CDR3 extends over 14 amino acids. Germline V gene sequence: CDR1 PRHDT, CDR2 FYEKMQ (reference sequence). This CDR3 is CASSSGLGGETQYF. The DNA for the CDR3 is TGTGCCAGCAGCTCGGGACTAGGGGGGGAGACCCAGTACTTC.

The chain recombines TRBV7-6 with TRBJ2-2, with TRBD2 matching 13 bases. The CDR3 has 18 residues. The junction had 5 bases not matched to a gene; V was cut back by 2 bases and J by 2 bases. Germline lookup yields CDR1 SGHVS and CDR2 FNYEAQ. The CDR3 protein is CASSLSTSGGGNTGELFF. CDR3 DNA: TGTGCCAGCAGCTTATCCACTAGCGGGGGGGGAAACACCGGGGAGCTGTTTTTT. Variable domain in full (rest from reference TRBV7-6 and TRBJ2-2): GAGVSQSPRYKVTKRGQDVALRCDPISGHVSLYWYRQALGQGPEFLTYFNYEAQQDKSGLPNDRFSAERPEGSISTLTIQRTEQRDSAMYRCASSLSTSGGGNTGELFFGEGSRLTVL.

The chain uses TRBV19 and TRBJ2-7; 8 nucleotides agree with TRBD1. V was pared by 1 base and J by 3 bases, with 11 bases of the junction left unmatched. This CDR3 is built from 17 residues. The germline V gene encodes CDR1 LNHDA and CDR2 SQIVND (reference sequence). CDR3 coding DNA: TGTGCCAGTAGTATAGTGCTCCCAGGACAGGGAGACTACGAGCAGTACTTC. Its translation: CASSIVLPGQGDYEQYF.

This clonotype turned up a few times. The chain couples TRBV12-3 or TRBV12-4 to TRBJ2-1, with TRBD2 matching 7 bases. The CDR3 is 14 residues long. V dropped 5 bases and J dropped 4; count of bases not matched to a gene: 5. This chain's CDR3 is CASSLGLGYNEQFF. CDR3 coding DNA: TGTGCCAGCAGTCTCGGACTAGGGTACAATGAGCAGTTCTTC.

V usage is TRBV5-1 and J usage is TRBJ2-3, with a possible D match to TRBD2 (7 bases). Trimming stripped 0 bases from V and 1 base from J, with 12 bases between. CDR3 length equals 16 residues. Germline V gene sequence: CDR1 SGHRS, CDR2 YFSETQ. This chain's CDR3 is CASSLDTGGGTDTQYF. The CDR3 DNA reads TGCGCCAGCAGCTTGGATACGGGGGGCGGCACAGATACGCAGTATTTT.

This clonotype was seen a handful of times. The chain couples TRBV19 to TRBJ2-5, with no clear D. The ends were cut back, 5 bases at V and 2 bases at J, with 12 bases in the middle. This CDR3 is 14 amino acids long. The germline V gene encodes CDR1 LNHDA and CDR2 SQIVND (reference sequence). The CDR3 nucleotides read TGTGCCAGTAGTGCTTCGTCGGCACAAGAGACCCAGTACTTC. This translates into CASSASSAQETQYF.

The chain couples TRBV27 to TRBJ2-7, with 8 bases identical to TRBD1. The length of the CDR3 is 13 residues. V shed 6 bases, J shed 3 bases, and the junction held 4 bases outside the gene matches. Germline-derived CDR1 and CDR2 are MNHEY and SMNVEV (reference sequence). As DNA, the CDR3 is TGTGCCAGCAGACAGGGGGTTGTCTACGAGCAGTACTTC. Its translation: CASRQGVVYEQYF.

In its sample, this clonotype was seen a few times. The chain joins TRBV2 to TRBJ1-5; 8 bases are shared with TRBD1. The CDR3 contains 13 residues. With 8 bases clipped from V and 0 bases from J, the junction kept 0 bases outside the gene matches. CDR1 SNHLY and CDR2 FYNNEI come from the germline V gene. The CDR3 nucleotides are TGTGCCAGCGGACAGGGTAGCAATCAGCCCCAGCATTTT. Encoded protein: CASGQGSNQPQHF.

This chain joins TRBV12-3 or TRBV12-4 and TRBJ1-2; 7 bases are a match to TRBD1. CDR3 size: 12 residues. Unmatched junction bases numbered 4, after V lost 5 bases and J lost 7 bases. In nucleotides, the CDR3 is TGTGCCAGCAGTCGCCGGGACAGTGGCTACACCTTC. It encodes CASSRRDSGYTF.

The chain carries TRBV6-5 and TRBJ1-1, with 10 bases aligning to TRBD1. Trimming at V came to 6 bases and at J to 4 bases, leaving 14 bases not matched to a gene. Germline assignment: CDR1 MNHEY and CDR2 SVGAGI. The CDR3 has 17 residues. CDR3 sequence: CASRQDRGYPAGTEAFF. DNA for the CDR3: TGTGCCAGCAGGCAGGACAGGGGGTACCCGGCCGGCACTGAAGCTTTCTTT.

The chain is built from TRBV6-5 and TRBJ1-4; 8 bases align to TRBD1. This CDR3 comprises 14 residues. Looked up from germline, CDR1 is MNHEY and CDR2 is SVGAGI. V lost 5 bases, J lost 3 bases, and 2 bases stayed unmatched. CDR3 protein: CASSRDRPNEKLFF. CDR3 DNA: TGTGCCAGCAGTCGGGACAGGCCTAATGAAAAACTGTTTTTT.

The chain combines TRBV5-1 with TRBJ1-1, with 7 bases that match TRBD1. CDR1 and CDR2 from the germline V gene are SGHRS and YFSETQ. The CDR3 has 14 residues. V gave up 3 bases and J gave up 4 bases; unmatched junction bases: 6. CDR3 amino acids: CASSSTGVATEAFF. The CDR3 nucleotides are TGCGCCAGCAGCTCCACAGGGGTGGCCACTGAAGCTTTCTTT. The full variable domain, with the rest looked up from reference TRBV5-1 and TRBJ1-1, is KAGVTQTPRYLIKTRGQQVTLSCSPISGHRSVSWYQQTPGQGLQFLFEYFSETQRNKGNFPGRFSGRQFSNSRSEMNVSTLELGDSALYLCASSSTGVATEAFFGQGTRLTVV.